This T cell receptor beta chain is drawn from a study of blood T cell repertoires in COVID-19. Study at large: Samples came from the United States, Italy and Spain, spanning acute and convalescent COVID-19. PBMCs, B-cell-depleted T cells, or T cells were the source of the cDNA or gDNA that made up the material.

Germline CDR1 is SNHLY and CDR2 is FYNNEI. CDR3 size: 15 residues. J was trimmed by 5 bases and V by 5 bases; bases with no gene match: 8. Authors' methods: Amplification from reference gene primers served as the basis for estimated nucleated cell counts. Data came from immunoSEQ multiplex PCR; TCRdb stores just in-frame clones and leaves some out. V and J calls and clone size are those listed in that table; D and trimming were worked out from the DNA. The top ten clones hold roughly 2.6% of a sample with approximately 23,000 clones, around 90% of them seen once. The V gene is TRBV2, the J gene TRBJ2-2; 7 positions agree with TRBD2. The origin of this receptor is a man between 65 and 85 years old with acute or convalescent COVID-19. The sample taken for sequencing was peripheral blood. The CDR3 bases are TGTGCCAGCAGTCCCGAGGGCGGGAGTACCGGGGAGCTGTTTTTT. Translated, it gives CASSPEGGSTGELFF.